This is a list of T cell receptor beta chains from one sample in a study of molecular identifiers for immune sequencing clone quantification. TCRdb re-derived calls from the PCR reads in MiXCR, one entry per CDR3 protein. The sample holds about 510,000 distinct CDR3 sequences, about a fifth seen once. Sequencing input: naive CD8+ T cells from blood, with Jurkat cell RNA spiked in. These receptor sequences come from a human donor in good health. Some libraries in this study had Jurkat cell RNA spiked in. CDR3s include the opening cysteine and the closing phenylalanine or tryptophan. The D gene is left open where the match is weak. Clone size is given for some rows only: seen once, a few or many times, or a class if the clone is expanded.

TRBD1,few,TRBJ1-1,TRBV5-4,13,CASSWTGLSEAFF,TGTGCCAGCAGCTGGACAGGGCTATCGGAAGCTTTCTTT
TRBD1,many,TRBJ2-1,TRBV7-2,17,CASSLEPGQVPWGEQFF,TGTGCCAGCAGCTTAGAGCCGGGACAGGTCCCCTGGGGTGAGCAGTTCTTC
NA,NA,TRBJ2-1,TRBV11-2,15,CVSSVLGMLYNEQFF,TGTGTCAGCAGCGTTCTCGGGATGCTATACAATGAGCAGTTCTTC
NA,many,TRBJ1-4,TRBV12-5,13,CAGQLRVRRKLFF,TGTGCTGGTCAACTCCGGGTCCGCCGAAAACTGTTTTTT
NA,NA,TRBJ2-2,TRBV6-5,14,CASSTTPYTGELFF,TGTGCCAGCAGTACAACCCCCTATACCGGGGAGCTGTTTTTT
NA,many,TRBJ2-2,TRBV7-9,15,CASSSNLDSPGELFF,TGTGCCAGCAGCTCCAACCTCGATAGTCCCGGGGAGCTGTTTTTT
NA,many,TRBJ1-1,TRBV4-3,13,CASSQFKGTEAFF,TGCGCCAGCAGCCAGTTTAAGGGTACTGAAGCTTTCTTT
NA,many,TRBJ2-7,TRBV5-8,15,CASSSLRRFPYEQYF,TGTGCCAGCAGCTCCCTACGGAGGTTCCCCTACGAGCAGTACTTC
NA,few,TRBJ1-1,TRBV6-5,13,CASTLGTNTEAFF,TGTGCCAGCACCCTAGGTACGAACACTGAAGCTTTCTTT
NA,many,TRBJ2-5,TRBV29-1,15,CSVEEAGKAEETQYF,TGCAGCGTTGAGGAGGCGGGGAAGGCGGAAGAGACCCAGTACTTC
NA,few,TRBJ2-1,TRBV19,13,CASSNSARDEQFF,TGTGCCAGTAGTAACTCCGCGCGGGATGAGCAGTTCTTC
NA,NA,TRBJ2-3,TRBV19,13,CATILPNTDTQYF,TGTGCCACCATACTTCCAAACACAGATACGCAGTATTTT
NA,many,TRBJ2-3,TRBV11-2,11,CASSGPDTQYF,TGTGCCAGCAGCGGCCCAGATACGCAGTATTTT
NA,NA,TRBJ2-2,TRBV6-6,15,CASSYGDPNTGEPFF,TGTGCCAGCAGTTACGGAGATCCGAACACCGGGGAGCCGTTTTTT
TRBD1,many,TRBJ2-7,TRBV12-3/TRBV12-4,17,CASSTYGDRGISYEQYF,TGTGCCAGCAGTACCTACGGTGACAGGGGAATTAGCTACGAGCAGTACTTC
NA,few,TRBJ2-2,TRBV6-5,16,CASSYSGTTNTGELFF,TGTGCCAGCAGTTATTCCGGGACAACGAACACCGGGGAGCTGTTTTTT
NA,many,TRBJ2-2,TRBV24-1,12,CATSPVSGELFF,TGTGCCACCAGCCCTGTCTCCGGGGAGCTGTTTTTT
NA,NA,TRBJ2-2,TRBV6-1,14,CASSDYYLAGELFF,TGTGCCAGCAGTGACTATTACCTGGCCGGGGAGCTGTTTTTT
NA,few,TRBJ2-7,TRBV6-4,15,CASRVGRSLGYEQYF,TGTGCCAGCAGAGTGGGTAGAAGTTTGGGCTACGAGCAGTACTTC
NA,few,TRBJ2-3,TRBV28,14,CASTRGGFTDTQYF,TGTGCCAGCACCCGAGGGGGGTTCACAGATACGCAGTATTTT
NA,many,TRBJ2-7,TRBV20-1,13,CSARDYTSYEQYF,TGCAGTGCTAGAGATTATACTAGCTACGAGCAGTACTTC
NA,NA,TRBJ2-7,TRBV29-1,16,CSVEDGGRGPSYEQYF,TGCAGCGTTGAGGATGGAGGTCGGGGGCCTTCCTACGAGCAGTACTTC
NA,NA,TRBJ2-7,TRBV13,14,CASSSGAEGDEQYF,TGTGCCAGCAGCTCTGGGGCAGAGGGGGACGAGCAGTACTTC
NA,NA,TRBJ2-3,TRBV30,14,CAWAYTTSTDTQYF,TGTGCCTGGGCCTATACAACTAGCACAGATACGCAGTATTTT
NA,NA,TRBJ2-7,TRBV15,13,CAASRVLGGEQYF,TGTGCCGCCAGCAGAGTATTAGGGGGCGAGCAGTACTTC
NA,NA,TRBJ1-3,TRBV19,16,CASSINSGDPGNTIYF,TGTGCCAGTAGTATCAATTCCGGGGACCCTGGAAACACCATATATTTT
TRBD2,NA,TRBJ2-7,TRBV7-8,15,CASSLGLAASAEQYF,TGTGCCAGCAGCCTCGGACTAGCTGCTTCGGCCGAGCAGTACTTC
NA,many,TRBJ1-1,TRBV6-2/TRBV6-3,16,CASSWDLGQPNTEAFF,TGTGCCAGCAGTTGGGACCTTGGACAGCCGAACACTGAAGCTTTCTTT
NA,many,TRBJ1-4,TRBV6-2/TRBV6-3,14,CASRDGTTNEKLFF,TGTGCCAGCAGAGACGGGACAACTAATGAAAAACTGTTTTTT
TRBD2,few,TRBJ2-7,TRBV3-1,17,CASSTGLGRGESYEQYF,TGTGCCAGCAGCACGGGACTAGGGCGGGGGGAATCCTACGAGCAGTACTTC
TRBD1,NA,TRBJ1-5,TRBV7-9,14,CASSQGGAYQPQHF,TGTGCCAGCAGCCAGGGGGGGGCCTATCAGCCCCAGCATTTT
TRBD1,NA,TRBJ1-5,TRBV12-3/TRBV12-4,15,CASTPGGVNNQPQHF,TGTGCCAGCACCCCAGGGGGGGTAAACAATCAGCCCCAGCATTTT
NA,NA,TRBJ2-7,TRBV7-9,13,CASSIGLETRQYF,TGTGCCAGCAGCATTGGCCTGGAGACTAGACAGTACTTC
TRBD1,NA,TRBJ2-7,TRBV11-2,15,CASSFPGQGGSEQYF,TGTGCCAGCAGCTTCCCCGGACAGGGTGGCAGCGAGCAGTACTTC
NA,many,TRBJ1-1,TRBV30,12,CAWSSRRPEAFF,TGTGCCTGGAGCTCTCGTCGGCCTGAAGCTTTCTTT
NA,few,TRBJ2-1,TRBV7-6,15,CASSTASGLMYEQFF,TGTGCCAGCAGCACAGCATCGGGTCTCATGTATGAGCAGTTCTTC
NA,many,TRBJ2-7,TRBV4-2,17,CASSPGEFAGAAYEQYF,TGTGCCAGCAGCCCAGGAGAGTTTGCGGGCGCCGCCTACGAGCAGTACTTC
NA,NA,TRBJ1-3,TRBV27,15,CASSPRRGAGNTIYF,TGTGCCAGCAGTCCCCGGCGGGGGGCTGGAAACACCATATATTTT
TRBD1,few,TRBJ1-1,TRBV15,17,CATSRALPGQGTPEAFF,TGTGCCACCAGCAGAGCTTTACCGGGACAGGGTACGCCTGAAGCTTTCTTT
NA,many,TRBJ2-3,TRBV29-1,16,CSVVGGDEQVTDTQYF,TGCAGCGTTGTAGGGGGGGACGAGCAAGTAACAGATACGCAGTATTTT
TRBD1,few,TRBJ2-5,TRBV20-1,14,CSARGNRGEETQYF,TGCAGTGCTAGAGGAAACAGGGGAGAAGAGACCCAGTACTTC
TRBD2,few,TRBJ2-1,TRBV12-3/TRBV12-4,16,CASSPTVRLAGGGKFF,TGTGCCAGCAGTCCCACCGTTAGACTAGCGGGGGGCGGCAAGTTCTTC
TRBD1,NA,TRBJ1-5,TRBV27,15,CASSPGTGANQPQHF,TGTGCCAGTTCTCCCGGGACAGGGGCCAATCAGCCCCAGCATTTT
TRBD1,few,TRBJ2-2,TRBV10-2,16,CASDSYRGPNTGELFF,TGCGCCAGCGACAGTTACAGGGGCCCGAACACCGGGGAGCTGTTTTTT
NA,few,TRBJ1-5,TRBV19,14,CASKGFVSDQPQHF,TGTGCCAGTAAAGGGTTTGTTAGCGATCAGCCCCAGCATTTT
TRBD2,many,TRBJ2-3,TRBV29-1,18,CSVTRARAGLAGGDTQYF,TGCAGCGTTACCCGAGCCCGTGCTGGACTAGCGGGAGGAGATACGCAGTATTTT
NA,few,TRBJ2-6,TRBV2,15,CASSNGGSGANVLTF,TGTGCCAGCAGCAATGGGGGGTCTGGGGCCAACGTCCTGACTTTC
TRBD2,many,TRBJ2-7,TRBV10-3,14,CAISEPSGGYEQYF,TGTGCCATCAGTGAGCCTAGCGGGGGCTACGAGCAGTACTTC
NA,few,TRBJ2-7,TRBV19,14,CASSMGAAAYEQYF,TGTGCCAGTAGTATGGGGGCAGCCGCCTACGAGCAGTACTTC
NA,NA,TRBJ2-7,TRBV20-1,15,CSATESGTANYEQYF,TGCAGTGCTACCGAATCCGGGACTGCGAACTACGAGCAGTACTTC
NA,few,TRBJ2-7,TRBV7-6,15,CASSLGSGKSYEQYF,TGTGCCAGCAGCTTAGGGTCAGGGAAAAGCTACGAGCAGTACTTC
NA,many,TRBJ2-2,TRBV9,17,CASSVGVTGGSTGELFF,TGTGCCAGCAGCGTAGGGGTCACCGGGGGTAGCACCGGGGAGCTGTTTTTT
NA,many,TRBJ2-7,TRBV7-9,12,CASSRTKPEQYF,TGTGCCAGCAGCCGGACTAAGCCCGAGCAGTACTTC